This T cell receptor beta chain stems from a study of blood T cell repertoires in COVID-19. Germline CDR1 is SGDLS and CDR2 is YYNGEE. This CDR3 has 18 residues. With 0 bases clipped from V and 4 bases from J, the junction kept 13 bases outside the gene matches. In the original analysis: Estimation of nucleated cell counts was performed using reference gene primer amplification. Some clones are missing from TCRdb's copy, which holds only in-frame ones; the method was immunoSEQ multiplex PCR. V, J and clone size were drawn from that table, and D and trimming were deduced from the DNA. In the table there are roughly 150,000 clones, around four fifths of which are singletons.

This clonotype originated in an older woman who had recovered from COVID-19. This chain joins TRBV9 and TRBJ2-1; TRBD1 matches at 7 bases. Sequenced input: peripheral blood. The DNA for the CDR3 is TGTGCCAGCAGCGTAGGGTCCCGTGTTCCGACAGGGTACAATGAGCAGTTCTTC. This gives the protein CASSVGSRVPTGYNEQFF.